The next 32 T cell receptor beta chains were all read from a single sample in a study of tumor and adjacent non-tumor tissue in lung cancer. A modified ARM-PCR protocol with three rounds of nested PCR amplified TCRbeta. TCRdb fed the multiplex PCR reads into MiXCR, producing one record per CDR3 protein. The sample consists of roughly 200,000 distinct CDR3 sequences, roughly 70% of them appearing once. RNA was extracted from bulk tissue without any cell sorting. Sequenced material: lung tumor tissue. The receptors come from a man in his sixties with non-small cell lung cancer.

The J gene is TRBJ2-5, the V gene TRBV6-1, with 9 bases matching TRBD2. The germline V gene has CDR1 MNHNS and CDR2 SASEGT. The CDR3 loop spans 17 amino acids. V lost 0 bases and J lost 5; bases outside the gene matches: 10. The DNA for the CDR3 is TGTGCCAGCAGTGAAGCGGGCGGGAGGGCGCCGGGGGAGACCCAGTACTTC. It yields the protein CASSEAGGRAPGETQYF.

The table lists this clonotype with many counts. This rearrangement joins TRBV28 to TRBJ2-3, with D perhaps being TRBD1 or TRBD2 (5 bases each). The CDR3 loop spans 14 amino acids. In germline, CDR1 is MDHEN, CDR2 SYDVKM. V shed 6 bases and J shed 4 bases, with 14 bases lying between them. CDR3 nucleotide sequence: TGTGCCAGCAGGAAACTAGGGGCTGCAGATACGCAGTATTTT. Translating it yields CASRKLGAADTQYF.

A word on this clonotype: A much larger clone differs from this one at a single base, so this may be a read error. The CDR3 is CASSPIQGPTSPLHF. In nucleotides, the CDR3 is TGTGCCAGCAGCCCCATACAGGGCCCTACTTCACCCCTCCACTTT. This sequence joins TRBV11-3 and TRBJ1-6, with a weak D call TRBD1 (6 bases). CDR3 length equals 15 residues. Germline V lookup: CDR1 SGHNT, CDR2 YENEEA. With 5 bases removed from V and 9 bases from J, the gap between germline ends came to 17 bases.

In this sample, this clonotype turned up once. A read error is possible here, since a much larger clone lies one base away. The genes are TRBV6-6 and TRBJ2-7; TRBD2 matches at 10 bases. V lost 4 bases and J lost 4; bases outside the gene matches: 10. CDR1 is MNHNY, CDR2 SVGAGI, per germline (reference sequence). This CDR3 region has 16 residues. CDR3 in amino acids: CASSSPISGGTYEQYF. The CDR3 DNA sequence: TGTGCCAGCAGTTCCCCGATTAGCGGGGGGACGTACGAGCAGTACTTC.

A remark on this clonotype: The junction departs from germline at one end; a sequencing error may be responsible. This sequence joins TRBV11-3 and TRBJ2-1; tentatively, D is TRBD2 (5 bases). The CDR3 loop spans 15 amino acids. The germline V gene has CDR1 SGHNT and CDR2 YENEEA. The DNA for the CDR3 is TGTGCCAGCGGCCCCGGGGTCCGACGGGGAAATGATCAGTTTTTC. The encoded protein is CASGPGVRRGNDQFF. Complete variable domain (other parts from reference TRBV11-3 and TRBJ2-1): EAGVVQSPRYKIIEKKQPVAFWCNPISGHNTLYWYLQNLGQGPELLIRYENEEAVDDSQLPKDRFSAERLKGVDSTLKIQPAELGDSAVYLCASGPGVRRGNDQFFGPGTRLTVL.

On this clonotype: No conserved phenylalanine or tryptophan ends this CDR3, so it is likely a read error. The rearrangement joins TRBV6-1 to TRBJ2-3, with 7 nucleotides matching TRBD2. The CDR3 totals 15 residues. Germline CDR1 and CDR2: MNHNS and SASEGT. V was clipped by 11 bases and J by 6 bases; unmatched bases: 17. The CDR3 protein is CALSAVVGGSDTQYY. The CDR3 DNA reads TGTGCCCTCTCGGCGGTAGTGGGGGGGTCGGATACGCAGTATTAT.

As regards this clonotype: Germline is not matched at one junction end, which may reflect a read error. V is TRBV20-1 and J is TRBJ2-3, with 9 bases aligning to TRBD2. This CDR3 comprises 16 residues. Germline loops: CDR1 DFQATT, CDR2 SNEGSKA (reference sequence). The CDR3 is CSARPNSGSPADKQYF. The CDR3, as DNA: TGCAGTGCCCGCCCCAATAGCGGGAGTCCGGCAGATAAGCAGTATTTT.

As concerns this clonotype: The final CDR3 position lacks the conserved phenylalanine or tryptophan, pointing to a likely read error. The rearrangement joins TRBV20-1 to TRBJ1-1; 7 bases fit TRBD1. This CDR3 is 12 amino acids long. Germline CDR1 DFQATT, CDR2 SNEGSKA (reference sequence). CDR3 amino acids: CRVAQGTTEAFI. The CDR3 nucleotides are TGCAGAGTCGCACAGGGGACCACTGAAGCTTTCATT.

The chain recombines TRBV28 with TRBJ2-5; 7 bases map to TRBD2. With 4 bases clipped from V and 7 bases from J, the junction kept 12 bases outside the gene matches. Germline lookup yields CDR1 MDHEN and CDR2 SYDVKM. This CDR3 contains 15 residues. The CDR3 DNA is TGTGCCAGCAGTTCCTTTAATAGCGGGCGAGGGACCCAGTACTTC. Translating it yields CASSSFNSGRGTQYF. Using reference TRBV28 and TRBJ2-5 for the parts outside the CDR3, the full variable domain is DVKVTQSSRYLVKRTGEKVFLECVQDMDHENMFWYRQDPGLGLRLIYFSYDVKMKEKGDIPEGYSVSREKKERFSLILESASTNQTSMYLCASSSFNSGRGTQYFGPGTRLLVL.

This clonotype was detected once. A junction end diverges from the germline sequence, so it may reflect a read error. In nucleotides, the CDR3 is TGCGCTAGCAGACAAGATCCAAGGAATCAGCCCCAGCATTTT. As protein: CASRQDPRNQPQHF. The chain combines TRBV4-3 with TRBJ1-5; D remains ambiguous. Germline V gene lookup returns CDR1 LGHNA and CDR2 YSLEER. CDR3 size: 14 residues.

The V gene is TRBV11-1, the J gene TRBJ1-1; D might be TRBD1 (6 bases). Germline V CDR1 and CDR2: SGHAT, FQDESV (reference sequence). The V and J ends lost 8 bases and 1 base respectively, with 23 bases between them. The CDR3 totals 17 residues. This CDR3 is CASSRAGTWAWNTEAFF. CDR3 in DNA: TGTGCCAGCTCCAGGGCGGGGACATGGGCCTGGAACACTGAAGCTTTCTTT.

As for this clonotype: A read error is likely, as this CDR3 ends without the conserved phenylalanine or tryptophan. The chain couples TRBV5-1 to TRBJ2-5, with D tentatively TRBD1 (5 bases). Germline CDR1 SGHRS, CDR2 YFSETQ. CDR3 length equals 14 residues. Trimming shortened V by 4 bases and J by 2 bases, and 12 bases separated the two germline ends. The CDR3 region is CASSLRQFQETQYS. Here the CDR3 DNA reads TGCGCCAGCAGCCTGAGACAGTTTCAAGAGACCCAGTACTCC.

This clonotype has at least ten counts. This chain joins TRBV11-3 and TRBJ2-5; 9 bases align to TRBD2. The CDR3 consists of 15 residues. The germline gives CDR1 SGHNT, CDR2 YENEEA. The V segment lost 5 bases and the J segment 1 base; nucleotides outside the gene matches: 5. The CDR3 loop reads CASSPGTSTQETQYF. Here the CDR3 DNA reads TGTGCCAGCAGCCCAGGGACTAGCACCCAAGAGACCCAGTACTTC.

As regards this clonotype: An end of the junction does not agree with germline; a read error may underlie this. J is TRBJ1-6 and V is TRBV6-1; D uncertain. This CDR3 is 19 amino acids long. Germline V lookup: CDR1 MNHNS, CDR2 SASEGT. The CDR3 DNA reads as TGTGGCAGCAGTGCTCGCCCCAGCGCGGGCCGGGGTTATAATTCACCCCTCCACTTT. Its protein product is CGSSARPSAGRGYNSPLHF.

As regards this clonotype: This may come from a read error, since a much larger clone is one base off. V gene TRBV7-9 combines with J gene TRBJ1-2, with 7 nucleotides matching TRBD1. The V gene's germline CDR1 is SEHNR and CDR2 FQNEAQ (reference sequence). CDR3 size: 15 residues. V shed 9 bases and J 0 bases; nucleotides not matched to a gene: 10. In DNA, the CDR3 is TGTGCCAGGAGCGCCACAGGGGCTCCTAACTATGGCTACACCTTC. Residues: CARSATGAPNYGYTF. Full variable domain (remainder filled in from reference TRBV7-9 and TRBJ1-2): DTGVSQNPRHKITKRGQNVTFRCDPISEHNRLYWYRQTLGQGPEFLTYFQNEAQLEKSRLLSDRFSAERPKGSFSTLEIQRTEQGDSAMYLCARSATGAPNYGYTFGSGTRLTVV.

The chain carries TRBV7-9 and TRBJ2-3; D not certain. CDR3 size: 13 residues. Germline values: CDR1 SEHNR, CDR2 FQNEAQ (reference sequence). The V end was cut by 1 base, the J end by 6 bases, with 8 bases between. The chain's CDR3 is CASSLGTLDTQYF. The CDR3 bases are TGTGCCAGCAGCTTAGGGACGTTGGATACGCAGTATTTT.

This clonotype was seen at least ten times. The chain joins TRBV20-1 to TRBJ1-4; D might be TRBD1 (5 bases). There are 15 residues in the CDR3. Germline V gene data show CDR1 as DFQATT and CDR2 as SNEGSKA (reference sequence). The germline V and J ends were trimmed by 6 bases and 7 bases, with 21 bases remaining between them. The CDR3 DNA is TGCAGTGCGGGAGTCGGGGCATACGATTCTGAAAAACTGTTTTTT. This encodes CSAGVGAYDSEKLFF.

In nucleotides, the CDR3 is TGTGCCAGCAGACCACAGGGATACGGCGGGGAGCTGTTTTTT. This gives the protein CASRPQGYGGELFF. V and J are TRBV2 and TRBJ2-2; maybe TRBD1 (6 bases). V was clipped by 6 bases and J by 7 bases, with 15 bases between them. Germline CDR1 is SNHLY and CDR2 is FYNNEI. This CDR3 region has 14 residues. The full variable domain, in which reference TRBV2 and TRBJ2-2 provide the parts outside the CDR3, is EPEVTQTPSHQVTQMGQEVILRCVPISNHLYFYWYRQILGQKVEFLVSFYNNEISEKSEIFDDQFSVERPDGSNFTLKIRSTKLEDSAMYFCASRPQGYGGELFFGEGSRLTVL.

As regards this clonotype: At one end, the junction sequence differs from germline, possibly due to a read error. V gene TRBV7-8 combines with J gene TRBJ1-5; D is unresolved. The germline V gene has CDR1 SGHVS and CDR2 FQNEAQ. The CDR3 covers 13 residues. This chain's CDR3 is CASSLASNHPQHF. The CDR3 DNA reads TGTGCCAGCAGCTTAGCTAGCAATCATCCCCAGCATTTT.

As for this clonotype: The junction does not match germline at one end; this may be a read error. The V and J genes are TRBV6-5 and TRBJ2-2; D not resolved. Germline values: CDR1 MNHEY, CDR2 SVGAGI. The CDR3 totals 15 residues. The CDR3 region has the DNA TGTGCCAGCAGTTACCGGGCGGCCTACACCTGGGAGCTGTTTTTT. It codes for CASSYRAAYTWELFF.

The V call is TRBV28, the J call TRBJ2-4; D is unclear. CDR1 MDHEN and CDR2 SYDVKM come from the germline V gene. The CDR3 totals 16 residues. V shed 3 bases and J shed 2 bases, with 14 bases lying between them. In DNA form, the CDR3 reads TGTGCCAGCAGTTTCGCAGATACTCTAACCAAAAACATTCAGTACTTC. Its protein product is CASSFADTLTKNIQYF.

Comments on this clonotype: Just one base apart from a much larger clone, this may be a read error. This sequence joins TRBV29-1 and TRBJ1-2, with 7 bases aligning to TRBD1. Trimming removed 2 bases from V and 6 bases from J; junction bases left unmatched: 9. Germline V gives CDR1 SQVTM, CDR2 ANQGSEA. CDR3 size: 14 residues. CDR3 residues: CSVERGRSFNGYTF. CDR3 DNA sequence: TGCAGCGTTGAAAGGGGGCGCTCCTTCAATGGCTACACCTTC.

This clonotype turned up a few times. The gene calls are TRBV28 and TRBJ2-3; D gene unclear. Germline V gene lookup returns CDR1 MDHEN and CDR2 SYDVKM. CDR3 length: 12 residues. Trimming pared 3 bases from V and 2 bases from J, leaving 3 bases between. CDR3 sequence (DNA): TGTGCCAGCAGTTTGGTCACAGATACGCAGTATTTT. Protein: CASSLVTDTQYF. The variable domain in full, completed from reference TRBV28 and TRBJ2-3, reads DVKVTQSSRYLVKRTGEKVFLECVQDMDHENMFWYRQDPGLGLRLIYFSYDVKMKEKGDIPEGYSVSREKKERFSLILESASTNQTSMYLCASSLVTDTQYFGPGTRLTVL.

This sequence joins TRBV4-1 and TRBJ1-2, with 7 bases aligning to TRBD1. The length of the CDR3 is 19 residues. After removal of 4 bases from V and 4 bases from J, the junction contained 21 bases not matched to a gene. Germline CDR1 MGHRA, CDR2 YSYEKL. CDR3 sequence reads: CASSLILVTRKRDSYGYTF. The CDR3 DNA reads as TGCGCCAGCAGCCTAATCTTGGTTACTCGAAAACGGGACAGCTATGGCTACACCTTC.

As regards this clonotype: The junction shows a germline mismatch at one end, possibly a read error. The genes are TRBV4-1 and TRBJ1-5, with TRBD1 as a possible D gene (6 bases). This CDR3 region has 14 residues. Germline lookup yields CDR1 MGHRA and CDR2 YSYEKL. CDR3 loop: CASSQGRGVQPQDF. The CDR3 DNA sequence: TGCGCCAGCAGCCAAGGCAGGGGCGTTCAGCCACAGGATTTT.

In the case of this clonotype: Since the CDR3 does not end with the conserved phenylalanine or tryptophan, this likely comes from a read error. The rearrangement uses TRBV15 and TRBJ2-1; D may match TRBD1 or TRBD2 (5 bases each). The CDR3 length is 15 residues. V was shortened by 3 bases and J by 2 bases, with 11 bases between the two germline ends. In germline, CDR1 is LNHNV, CDR2 YYDKDF (reference sequence). CDR3 bases: TGTGCCACCAGCAGGGTGGGGGTTGCCTACAATGAGCAGTTCCTC. Translation gives CATSRVGVAYNEQFL.

This rearrangement joins TRBV6-2 or TRBV6-3 to TRBJ2-7, with a weak D call TRBD2 (6 bases). The germline V gene has CDR1 MNHEY and CDR2 SVGEGT. V was trimmed by 0 bases and J by 5 bases, leaving 29 bases between them. This CDR3 has 20 amino acids. As DNA, the CDR3 is TGTGCCAGCAGTTACTCGGTTGGCGGCGGGATAACGTCGGCCAGGGACGAGCAGTACTTC. It specifies CASSYSVGGGITSARDEQYF.

This chain connects TRBV4-3 to TRBJ2-4; D ambiguous. The CDR3 consists of 15 residues. V lost 0 bases and J 3 bases, leaving 9 bases between the germline ends. CDR1 LGHNA and CDR2 YSLEER come from the germline V gene. As DNA, the CDR3 is TGCGCCAGCAGCCAAGAATACCGAGTCAAAAACATTCAGTACTTC. Translation: CASSQEYRVKNIQYF.

For this clonotype: The conserved closing phenylalanine or tryptophan is absent in this CDR3, likely reflecting a read error. The chain combines TRBV20-1 with TRBJ2-5; D is unclear. Germline values: CDR1 DFQATT, CDR2 SNEGSKA (reference sequence). This CDR3 comprises 12 residues. V lost 7 bases and J lost 5, with 14 bases in between. This CDR3 reads CSVSRPEETQYL. DNA for the CDR3: TGCAGTGTCAGCAGGCCGGAGGAGACCCAGTACCTC.

Concerning this clonotype itself: A junction boundary mismatches the germline segment, possibly from a read error. The CDR3 sequence: CSVRAQGGHPQHF. The CDR3 nucleotides read TGCAGTGTTAGAGCACAGGGGGGCCATCCCCAGCATTTT. The genes are TRBV20-1 and TRBJ1-5; 8 bases agree with TRBD1. The CDR3 has 13 amino acids. Germline CDR1 is DFQATT and CDR2 is SNEGSKA (reference sequence).

The chain joins TRBV7-9 to TRBJ2-1; D possibly corresponds to TRBD2 (5 bases). In germline, CDR1 is SEHNR, CDR2 FQNEAQ (reference sequence). Trimming removed 6 bases at V and 2 bases at J, with 17 bases between. The CDR3 totals 16 residues. For the CDR3, the DNA is TGTGCCAGCAGGCACCTCGGGGAGCACGCCTACAATGAGCAGTTCTTC. Its translation is CASRHLGEHAYNEQFF.

As regards this clonotype: A junction end diverges from the germline sequence, so it may reflect a read error. The rearrangement links TRBV6-1 to TRBJ1-5; 9 positions agree with TRBD1. The CDR3 runs 15 residues. Germline CDR1 MNHNS, CDR2 SASEGT. The CDR3 DNA reads as TGTGCCAGCAGTTCGGACAGGGGAGGAAATCAGCACCAGCATTTT. Residues: CASSSDRGGNQHQHF.